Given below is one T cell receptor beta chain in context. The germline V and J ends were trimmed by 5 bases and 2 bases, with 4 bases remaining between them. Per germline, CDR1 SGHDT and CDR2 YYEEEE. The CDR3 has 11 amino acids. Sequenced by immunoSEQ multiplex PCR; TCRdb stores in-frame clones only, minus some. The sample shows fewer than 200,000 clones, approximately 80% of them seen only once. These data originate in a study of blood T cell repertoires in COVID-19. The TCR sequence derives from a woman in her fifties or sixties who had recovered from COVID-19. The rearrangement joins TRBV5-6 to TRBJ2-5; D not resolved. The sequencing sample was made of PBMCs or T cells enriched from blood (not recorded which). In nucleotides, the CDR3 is TGTGCCAGCAGTCTTCAAGAGACCCAGTACTTC. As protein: CASSLQETQYF.